The 20 T cell receptor beta chains in this list originate from one sample, sequenced in a study of blood T cells in healthy people across ages. Through a sample-barcoded 5' primer and a J-beta primer mix, a second PCR was run for about 6 to 11 cycles. TCRdb recomputed calls from the 5' RACE reads with MiXCR, one row per CDR3 protein. This repertoire shows about 1.4 million distinct CDR3 sequences, 59% found once; its top ten account for about 6.7%. Sequencing input: blood. These receptors were obtained from a man aged 18-30 years in good health.

This clonotype was picked up one time. This chain connects TRBV24-1 to TRBJ2-4; no reliable D call. Germline V gene sequence: CDR1 KGHDR, CDR2 SFDVKD. Trimming removed 0 bases at V and 5 bases at J, with 4 bases between. The CDR3 is 13 amino acids. The CDR3 is CATSDLAENIQYF. The CDR3 DNA is TGTGCCACCAGTGATTTGGCCGAAAACATTCAGTACTTC.

This clonotype has more than one count but fewer than ten. This chain joins TRBV7-2 and TRBJ2-7, with D uncertain. The ends were cut back, 5 bases at V and 7 bases at J, with 15 bases in the middle. The CDR3 is 13 amino acids. CDR1 and CDR2 from the germline V gene are SGHTA and FQGNSA. In nucleotides, the CDR3 is TGTGCCAGCAGCCAAGCCAGCAGGAAGGAGCAGTACTTC. This gives the protein CASSQASRKEQYF.

The chain couples TRBV7-2 to TRBJ2-1; 7 bases fit TRBD2. J was trimmed by 0 bases and V by 7 bases; bases with no gene match: 12. Germline lookup yields CDR1 SGHTA and CDR2 FQGNSA. This CDR3 contains 17 residues. This CDR3 reads CASTPFGGGYSYNEQFF. The CDR3 DNA follows: TGTGCCAGCACCCCGTTTGGCGGGGGTTACTCCTACAATGAGCAGTTCTTC.

This clonotype was detected only a few times. The chain carries TRBV7-6 and TRBJ2-7; D might be TRBD1 or TRBD2, each matching 6 bases. The CDR3 covers 18 residues. V shed 3 bases and J shed 7 bases, with 28 bases lying between them. Germline assignment: CDR1 SGHVS and CDR2 FNYEAQ. The CDR3 DNA follows: TGTGCCAGCAGCTTGGTAGGGGGGATCTTGCCTAGGAACAATGAGCAGTACTTC. Translating gives CASSLVGGILPRNNEQYF.

The chain recombines TRBV24-1 with TRBJ2-7; possibly TRBD1 for D (5 bases). The germline V and J ends were trimmed by 9 bases and 2 bases, with 10 bases remaining between them. This CDR3 has 12 residues. Germline-derived CDR1 and CDR2 are KGHDR and SFDVKD. CDR3 region: CATQGVTYEQYF. The CDR3 bases are TGTGCCACCCAGGGCGTAACCTACGAGCAGTACTTC.

The chain combines TRBV11-2 with TRBJ2-3; D is possibly TRBD1 or TRBD2 (5 bases each). Germline values: CDR1 SGHAT, CDR2 FQNNGV. Trimming stripped 5 bases from V and 6 bases from J, with 15 bases between. There are 14 residues in the CDR3. The CDR3 here is CASSQRTTGDTQYF. CDR3 bases: TGTGCCAGCAGCCAGCGGACAACGGGGGATACGCAGTATTTT.

The chain joins TRBV5-1 to TRBJ2-1; D is undetermined. Trimming removed 4 bases at V and 10 bases at J, with 9 bases between. In germline, CDR1 is SGHRS, CDR2 YFSETQ. The CDR3 spans 11 residues. The CDR3 region is CASSIGVEQFF. In DNA form, the CDR3 reads TGCGCCAGCAGCATAGGTGTGGAGCAGTTCTTC.

This clonotype was detected only once. The chain couples TRBV2 to TRBJ1-2; D gene unclear. Deletions cut 0 bases from V and 8 bases from J, with 16 bases between. CDR1 SNHLY and CDR2 FYNNEI come from the germline V gene. The CDR3 is 15 residues long. The CDR3 nucleotides are TGTGCCAGCAGTGAAGCGCTTGCAACCCCGCTCGGCTACACCTTC. This gives the protein CASSEALATPLGYTF.

The chain carries TRBV6-5 and TRBJ2-3, with unresolved D. Between the trimmed V and J ends, which lost 4 bases and 1 base, there was a span of 12 bases. Germline CDR1 MNHEY, CDR2 SVGAGI. The CDR3 runs 15 residues. CDR3 in amino acids: CASSSSAFRTDTQYF. CDR3 bases: TGTGCCAGCAGTTCGTCCGCATTCCGCACAGATACGCAGTATTTT.

This rearrangement joins TRBV30 to TRBJ2-1; TRBD1 or TRBD2 may be the D gene (5 bases each). Germline CDR1 is GTSNPN and CDR2 is SVGIG (reference sequence). Trimming cost V 0 bases and J 5 bases, with 14 bases left between them. The CDR3 loop spans 15 amino acids. The CDR3 DNA reads TGTGCCTGGAGTGTAGCACCTACGGGACACAATGAGCAGTTCTTC. Translating gives CAWSVAPTGHNEQFF.

This chain joins TRBV11-1 and TRBJ2-5; a weak D match, TRBD2 (5 bases). The V gene lost 5 bases and the J gene lost 7 bases, with 17 bases spanning the gap. The CDR3 consists of 14 residues. CDR1 and CDR2 (germline): SGHAT, FQDESV (reference sequence). The CDR3 reads CASSTDEGAATQYF. DNA of the CDR3: TGTGCCAGCAGCACTGACGAGGGAGCGGCGACCCAGTACTTC.

The chain carries TRBV20-1 and TRBJ2-5; D is undetermined. Germline V gives CDR1 DFQATT, CDR2 SNEGSKA (reference sequence). This CDR3 has 10 residues. Trimming stripped 7 bases from V and 4 bases from J, with 7 bases between. In nucleotides, the CDR3 is TGCAGTGTCAGCAGAGAGACCCAGTACTTC. This sequence encodes CSVSRETQYF.

This chain connects TRBV10-3 to TRBJ1-2; no clear D. V was clipped by 0 bases and J by 8 bases, with 7 bases between them. CDR3 length equals 12 residues. Germline V gives CDR1 ENHRY, CDR2 SYGVKD. The CDR3 nucleotides read TGTGCCATCAGTGAGTCGAACGGGGGCTACACCTTC. It yields the protein CAISESNGGYTF.

The CDR3 DNA is TGTGCCAGCAGTGAAGAAGTTGTCAGGGGCAATGAGCAGTTCTTC. Its translation is CASSEEVVRGNEQFF. The rearrangement joins TRBV2 to TRBJ2-1; D is possibly TRBD1 (6 bases). Between the trimmed V and J ends, which lost 1 base and 6 bases, there was a span of 13 bases. CDR3 length equals 15 residues. The germline CDR1 and CDR2 sequences are SNHLY and FYNNEI.

This clonotype has a handful of counts. The V and J genes are TRBV3-1 and TRBJ2-1; no firm D call. Germline V gene lookup returns CDR1 LGHDT and CDR2 YNNKEL (reference sequence). V was pared by 1 base and J by 0 bases, with 10 bases between. This CDR3 contains 16 residues. The CDR3 nucleotides read TGTGCCAGCAGCCAAGGACGGCTGAGCTCCTACAATGAGCAGTTCTTC. It codes for CASSQGRLSSYNEQFF.

In its sample, this clonotype was seen a few times. V gene TRBV12-3 or TRBV12-4 combines with J gene TRBJ1-5; no firm D call. The CDR3 consists of 14 residues. Trimming took off 3 bases at V and 4 bases at J, with 10 bases between the two ends. The DNA of the CDR3 is TGTGCCAGCAGTTTTGGGTCCGGAAATCAGCCCCAGCATTTT. Its protein is CASSFGSGNQPQHF.

The chain uses TRBV19 and TRBJ2-7; 15 bases are a match to TRBD2. J was trimmed by 7 bases and V by 7 bases; bases with no gene match: 8. The CDR3 totals 15 residues. CDR1 is LNHDA, CDR2 SQIVND, per germline (reference sequence). The CDR3 DNA reads as TGTGCCAGTATCGGACTAGCGGGGGGGCTTAATGAGCAGTACTTC. It encodes CASIGLAGGLNEQYF.

This clonotype was counted only a few times. The chain carries TRBV6-4 and TRBJ1-2, with TRBD1 matching over 8 bases. The V and J ends lost 4 bases and 8 bases, in that order; junction bases with no gene match: 9. The CDR3 loop spans 14 amino acids. The germline V gene has CDR1 MRHNA and CDR2 SNTAGT. The DNA of the CDR3 is TGTGCCAGCAGTGTGCAGCAGGGGGCGCCCGGCTACACCTTC. Translation: CASSVQQGAPGYTF.

The chain joins TRBV30 to TRBJ1-5; 7 bases agree with TRBD1. CDR1 and CDR2 from the germline V gene are GTSNPN and SVGIG (reference sequence). The CDR3 consists of 13 residues. The junction had 3 bases not matched to a gene; V was cut back by 5 bases and J by 2 bases. CDR3 nucleotides: TGTGCCTGGGGGACAGTGGGCAATCAGCCCCAGCATTTT. Encoded protein: CAWGTVGNQPQHF.

The chain links TRBV10-3 to TRBJ2-7, with 7 bases lining up with TRBD1. With V trimmed by 5 bases and J by 2 bases, 9 bases remained unmatched. The CDR3 length is 15 residues. The germline gives CDR1 ENHRY, CDR2 SYGVKD. In nucleotides, the CDR3 is TGTGCCATCAGTTCCCAGCCCGGGACAGCCTACGAGCAGTACTTC. Translated: CAISSQPGTAYEQYF.